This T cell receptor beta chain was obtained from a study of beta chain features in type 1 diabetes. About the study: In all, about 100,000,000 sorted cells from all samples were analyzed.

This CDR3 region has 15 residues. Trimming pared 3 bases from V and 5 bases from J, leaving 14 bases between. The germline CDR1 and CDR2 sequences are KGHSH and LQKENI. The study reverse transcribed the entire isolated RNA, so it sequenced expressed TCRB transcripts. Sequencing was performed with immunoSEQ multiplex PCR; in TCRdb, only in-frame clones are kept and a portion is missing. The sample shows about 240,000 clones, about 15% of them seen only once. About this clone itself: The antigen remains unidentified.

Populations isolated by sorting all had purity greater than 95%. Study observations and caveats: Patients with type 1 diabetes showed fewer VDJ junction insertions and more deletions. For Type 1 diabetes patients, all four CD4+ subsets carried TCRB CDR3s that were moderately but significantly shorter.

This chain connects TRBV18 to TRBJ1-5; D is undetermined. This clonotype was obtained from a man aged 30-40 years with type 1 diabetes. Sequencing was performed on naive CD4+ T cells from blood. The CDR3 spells CASSPDSAGDQPQHF. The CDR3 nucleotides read TGTGCCAGCTCACCGGACTCGGCTGGTGATCAGCCCCAGCATTTT.